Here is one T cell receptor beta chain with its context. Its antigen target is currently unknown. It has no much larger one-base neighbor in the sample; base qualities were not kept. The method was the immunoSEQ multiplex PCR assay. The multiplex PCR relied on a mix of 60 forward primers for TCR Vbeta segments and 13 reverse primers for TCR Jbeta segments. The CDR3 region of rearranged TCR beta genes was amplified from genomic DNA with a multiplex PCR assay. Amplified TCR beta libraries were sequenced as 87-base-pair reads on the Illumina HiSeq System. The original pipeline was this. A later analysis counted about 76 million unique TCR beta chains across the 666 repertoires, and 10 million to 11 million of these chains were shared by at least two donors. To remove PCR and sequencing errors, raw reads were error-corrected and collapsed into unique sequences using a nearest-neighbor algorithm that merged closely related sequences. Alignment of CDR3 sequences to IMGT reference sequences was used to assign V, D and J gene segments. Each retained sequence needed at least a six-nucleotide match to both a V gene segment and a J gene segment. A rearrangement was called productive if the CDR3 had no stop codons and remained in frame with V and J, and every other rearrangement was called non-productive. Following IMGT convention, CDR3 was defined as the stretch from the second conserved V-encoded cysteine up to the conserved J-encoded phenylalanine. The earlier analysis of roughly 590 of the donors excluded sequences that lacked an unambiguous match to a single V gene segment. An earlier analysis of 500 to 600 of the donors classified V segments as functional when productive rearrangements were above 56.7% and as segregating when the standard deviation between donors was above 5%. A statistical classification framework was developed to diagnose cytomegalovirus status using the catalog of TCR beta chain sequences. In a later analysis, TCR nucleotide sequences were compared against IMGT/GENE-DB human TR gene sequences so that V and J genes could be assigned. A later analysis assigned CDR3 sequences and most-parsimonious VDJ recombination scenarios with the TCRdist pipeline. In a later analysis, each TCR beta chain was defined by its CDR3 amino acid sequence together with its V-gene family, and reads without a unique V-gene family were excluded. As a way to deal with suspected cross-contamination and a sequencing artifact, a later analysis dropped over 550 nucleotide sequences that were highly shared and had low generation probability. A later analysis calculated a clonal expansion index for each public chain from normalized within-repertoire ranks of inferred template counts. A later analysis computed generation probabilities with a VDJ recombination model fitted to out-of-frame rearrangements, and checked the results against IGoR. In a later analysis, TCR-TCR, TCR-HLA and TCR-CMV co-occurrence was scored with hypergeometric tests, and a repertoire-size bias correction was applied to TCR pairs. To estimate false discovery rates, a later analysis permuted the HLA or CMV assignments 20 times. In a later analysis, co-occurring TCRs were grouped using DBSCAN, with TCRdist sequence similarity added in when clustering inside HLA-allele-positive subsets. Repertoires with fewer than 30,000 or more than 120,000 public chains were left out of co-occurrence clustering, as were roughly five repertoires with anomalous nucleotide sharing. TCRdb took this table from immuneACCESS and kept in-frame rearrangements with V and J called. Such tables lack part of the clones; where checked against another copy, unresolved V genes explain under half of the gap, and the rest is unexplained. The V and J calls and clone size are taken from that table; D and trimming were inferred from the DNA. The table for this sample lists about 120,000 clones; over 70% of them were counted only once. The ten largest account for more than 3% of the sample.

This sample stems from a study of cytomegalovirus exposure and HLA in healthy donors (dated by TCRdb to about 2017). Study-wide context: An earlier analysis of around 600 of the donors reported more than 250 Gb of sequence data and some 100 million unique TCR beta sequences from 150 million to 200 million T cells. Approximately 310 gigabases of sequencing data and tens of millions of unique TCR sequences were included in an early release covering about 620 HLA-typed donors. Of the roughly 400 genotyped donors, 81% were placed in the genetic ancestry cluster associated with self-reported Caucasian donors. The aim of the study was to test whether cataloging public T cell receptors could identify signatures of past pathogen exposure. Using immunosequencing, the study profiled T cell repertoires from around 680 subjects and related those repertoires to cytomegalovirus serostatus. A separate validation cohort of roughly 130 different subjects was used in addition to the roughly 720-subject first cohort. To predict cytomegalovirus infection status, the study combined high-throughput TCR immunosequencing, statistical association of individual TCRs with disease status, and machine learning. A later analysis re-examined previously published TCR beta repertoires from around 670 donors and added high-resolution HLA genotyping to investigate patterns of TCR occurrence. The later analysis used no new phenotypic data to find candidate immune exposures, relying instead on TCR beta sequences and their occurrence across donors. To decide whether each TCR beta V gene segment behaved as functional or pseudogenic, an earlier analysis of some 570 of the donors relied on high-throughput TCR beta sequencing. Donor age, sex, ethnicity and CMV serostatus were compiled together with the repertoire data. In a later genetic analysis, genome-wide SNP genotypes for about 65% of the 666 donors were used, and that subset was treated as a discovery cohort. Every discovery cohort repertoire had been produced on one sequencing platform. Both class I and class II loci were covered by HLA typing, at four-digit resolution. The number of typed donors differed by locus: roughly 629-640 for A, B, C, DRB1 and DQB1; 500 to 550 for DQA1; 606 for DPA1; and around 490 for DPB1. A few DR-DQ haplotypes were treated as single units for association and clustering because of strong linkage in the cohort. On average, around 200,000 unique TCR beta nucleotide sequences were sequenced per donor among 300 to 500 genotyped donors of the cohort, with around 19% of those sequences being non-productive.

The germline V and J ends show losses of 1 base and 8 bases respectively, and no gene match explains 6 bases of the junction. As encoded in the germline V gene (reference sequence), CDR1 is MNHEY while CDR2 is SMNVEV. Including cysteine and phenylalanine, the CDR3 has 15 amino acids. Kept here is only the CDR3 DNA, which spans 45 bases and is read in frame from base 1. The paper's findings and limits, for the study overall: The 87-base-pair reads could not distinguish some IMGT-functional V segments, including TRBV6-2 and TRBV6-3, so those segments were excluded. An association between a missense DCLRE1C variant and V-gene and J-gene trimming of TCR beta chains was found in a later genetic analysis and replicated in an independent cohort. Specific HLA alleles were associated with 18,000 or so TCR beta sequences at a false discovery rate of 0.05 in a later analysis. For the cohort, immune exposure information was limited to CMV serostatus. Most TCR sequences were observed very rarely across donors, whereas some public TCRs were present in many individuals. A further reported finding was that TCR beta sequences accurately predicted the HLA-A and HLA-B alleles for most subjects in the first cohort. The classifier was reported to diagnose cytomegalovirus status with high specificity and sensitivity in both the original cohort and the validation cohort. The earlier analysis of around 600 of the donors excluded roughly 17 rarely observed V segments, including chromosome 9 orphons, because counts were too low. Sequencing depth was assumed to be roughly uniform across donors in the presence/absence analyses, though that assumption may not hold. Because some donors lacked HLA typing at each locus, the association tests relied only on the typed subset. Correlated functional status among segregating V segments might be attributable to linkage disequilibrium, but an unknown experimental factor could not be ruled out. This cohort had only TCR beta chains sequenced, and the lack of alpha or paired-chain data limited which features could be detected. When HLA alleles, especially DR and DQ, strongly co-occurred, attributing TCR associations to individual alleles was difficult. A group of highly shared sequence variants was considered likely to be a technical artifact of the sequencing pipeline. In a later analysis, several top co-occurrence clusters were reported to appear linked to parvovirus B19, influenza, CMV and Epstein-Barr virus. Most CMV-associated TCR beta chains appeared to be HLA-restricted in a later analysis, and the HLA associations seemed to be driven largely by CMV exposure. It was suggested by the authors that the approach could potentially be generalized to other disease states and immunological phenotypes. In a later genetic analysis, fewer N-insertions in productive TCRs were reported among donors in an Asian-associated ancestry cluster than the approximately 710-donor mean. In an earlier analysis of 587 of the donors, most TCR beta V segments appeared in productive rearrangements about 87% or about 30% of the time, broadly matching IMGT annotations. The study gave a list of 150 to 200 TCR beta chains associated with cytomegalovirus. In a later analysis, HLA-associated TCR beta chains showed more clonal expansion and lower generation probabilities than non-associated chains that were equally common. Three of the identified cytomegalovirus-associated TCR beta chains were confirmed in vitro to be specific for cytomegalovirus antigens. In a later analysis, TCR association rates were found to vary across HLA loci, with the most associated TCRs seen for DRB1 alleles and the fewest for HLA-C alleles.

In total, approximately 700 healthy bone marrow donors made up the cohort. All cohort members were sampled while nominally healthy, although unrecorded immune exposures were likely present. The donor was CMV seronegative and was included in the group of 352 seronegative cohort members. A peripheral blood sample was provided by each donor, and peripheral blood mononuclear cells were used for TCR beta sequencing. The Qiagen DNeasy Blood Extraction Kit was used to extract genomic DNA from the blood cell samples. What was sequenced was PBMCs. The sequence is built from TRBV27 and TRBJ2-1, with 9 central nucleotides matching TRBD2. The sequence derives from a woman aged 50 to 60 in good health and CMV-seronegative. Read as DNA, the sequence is TGTGCCAGCAGTTTATACGCGGGAGGGCCAGATGAGCAGTTCTTC. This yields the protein CASSLYAGGPDEQFF.